This TCR beta chain was sequenced for a study of technical replicates of blood from several donors. Trimming removed 0 bases from V and 6 bases from J; junction bases left unmatched: 2. Germline values: CDR1 SQVTM, CDR2 ANQGSEA. The CDR3 has 12 residues. Clones were read by immunoSEQ multiplex PCR, and TCRdb kept only the in-frame ones, dropping some. The sample includes about 100,000 clones, nearly 97% of them seen just once. The sequenced sample was T cells isolated from PBMCs. The receptor's source is a human donor in good health. The V and J genes are TRBV29-1 and TRBJ2-7, with TRBD2 matching over 7 bases. The CDR3 loop is CSVEEGGSEQYF. CDR3 sequence (DNA): TGCAGCGTTGAAGAGGGAGGGTCCGAGCAGTACTTC.